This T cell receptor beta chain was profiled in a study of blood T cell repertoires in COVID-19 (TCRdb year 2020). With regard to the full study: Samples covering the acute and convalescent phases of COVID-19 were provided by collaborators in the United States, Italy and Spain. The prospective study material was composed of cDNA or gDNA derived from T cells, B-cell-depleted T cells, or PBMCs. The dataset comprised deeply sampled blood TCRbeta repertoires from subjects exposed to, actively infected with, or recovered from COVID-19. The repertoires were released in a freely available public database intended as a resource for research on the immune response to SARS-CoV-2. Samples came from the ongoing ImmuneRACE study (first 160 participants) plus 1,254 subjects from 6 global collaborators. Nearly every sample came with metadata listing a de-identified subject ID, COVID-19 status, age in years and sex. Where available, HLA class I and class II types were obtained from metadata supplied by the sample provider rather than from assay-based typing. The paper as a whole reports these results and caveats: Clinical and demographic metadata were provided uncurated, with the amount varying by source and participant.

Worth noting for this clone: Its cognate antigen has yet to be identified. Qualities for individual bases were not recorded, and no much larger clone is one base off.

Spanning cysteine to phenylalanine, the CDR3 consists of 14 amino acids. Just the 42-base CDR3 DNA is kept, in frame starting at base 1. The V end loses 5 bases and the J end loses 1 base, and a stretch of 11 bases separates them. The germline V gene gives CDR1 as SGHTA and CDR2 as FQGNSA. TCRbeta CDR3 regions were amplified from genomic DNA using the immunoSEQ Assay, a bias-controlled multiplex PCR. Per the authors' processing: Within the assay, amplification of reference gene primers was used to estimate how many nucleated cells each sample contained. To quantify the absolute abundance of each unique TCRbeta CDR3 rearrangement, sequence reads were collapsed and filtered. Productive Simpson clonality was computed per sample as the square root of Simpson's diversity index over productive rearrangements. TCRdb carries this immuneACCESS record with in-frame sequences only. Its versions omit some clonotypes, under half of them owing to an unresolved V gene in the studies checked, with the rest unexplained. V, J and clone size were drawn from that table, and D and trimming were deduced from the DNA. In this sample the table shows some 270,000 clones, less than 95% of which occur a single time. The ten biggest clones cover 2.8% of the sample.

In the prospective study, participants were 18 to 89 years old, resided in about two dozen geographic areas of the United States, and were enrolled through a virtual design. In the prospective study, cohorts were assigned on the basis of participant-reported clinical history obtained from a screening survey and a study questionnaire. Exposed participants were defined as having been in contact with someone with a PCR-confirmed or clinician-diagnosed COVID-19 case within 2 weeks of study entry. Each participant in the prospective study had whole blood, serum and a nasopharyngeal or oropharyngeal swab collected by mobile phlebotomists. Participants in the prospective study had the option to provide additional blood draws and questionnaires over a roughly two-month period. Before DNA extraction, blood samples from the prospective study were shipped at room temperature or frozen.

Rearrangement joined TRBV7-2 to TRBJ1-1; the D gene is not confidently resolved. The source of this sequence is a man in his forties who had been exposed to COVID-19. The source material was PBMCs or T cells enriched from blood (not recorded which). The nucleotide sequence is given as TGTGCCAGCAGCCCCCTCCCGGGGAACACTGAAGCTTTCTTT. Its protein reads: CASSPLPGNTEAFF.